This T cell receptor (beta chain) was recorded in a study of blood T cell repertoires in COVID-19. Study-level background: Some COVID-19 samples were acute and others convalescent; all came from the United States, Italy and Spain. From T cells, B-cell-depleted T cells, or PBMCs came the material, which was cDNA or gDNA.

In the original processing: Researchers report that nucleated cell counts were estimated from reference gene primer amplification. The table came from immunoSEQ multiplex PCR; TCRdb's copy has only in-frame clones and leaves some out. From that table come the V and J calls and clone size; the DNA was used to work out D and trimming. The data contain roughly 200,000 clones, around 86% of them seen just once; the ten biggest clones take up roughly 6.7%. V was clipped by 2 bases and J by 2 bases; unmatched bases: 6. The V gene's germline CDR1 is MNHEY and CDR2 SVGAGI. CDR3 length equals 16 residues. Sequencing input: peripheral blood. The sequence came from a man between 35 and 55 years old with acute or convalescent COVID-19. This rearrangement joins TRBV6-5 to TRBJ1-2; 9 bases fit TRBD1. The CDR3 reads CASSYGKGQGNYGYTF. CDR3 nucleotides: TGTGCCAGCAGTTACGGAAAAGGACAGGGGAACTATGGCTACACCTTC.